The 16 T cell receptor beta chains below were found in one sample sequenced in a study of beta chain features in type 1 diabetes. Investigators reverse transcribed all isolated RNA, so they sequenced expressed TCRB transcripts. Profiling relied on immunoSEQ multiplex PCR, and the TCRdb table lists in-frame clones only, not all of them. The table includes 250,000 to 400,000 clones, 14% detected once. Material: central memory CD4+ T cells from blood. Receptor source: a man aged 25 to 40 in good health.

In its sample, this clone was seen a few times. This chain joins TRBV19 and TRBJ2-7; 10 bases align to TRBD1. CDR3 size: 14 residues. In germline, CDR1 is LNHDA, CDR2 SQIVND (reference sequence). The J segment lost 3 bases and the V segment lost 5 bases, leaving 4 bases of the junction unmatched. In nucleotides, the CDR3 is TGTGCCAGTAGTCACCGGGACAGGGGCTACGAGCAGTACTTC. Residues: CASSHRDRGYEQYF.

This clone was detected only a few times. V and J are TRBV18 and TRBJ1-4; unclear D gene. The CDR3 has 11 amino acids. The germline V and J ends were trimmed by 6 bases and 3 bases, with 2 bases remaining between them. CDR1 is KGHSH, CDR2 LQKENI, per germline. The CDR3 DNA sequence: TGTGCCAGCTCGGCTAATGAAAAACTGTTTTTT. Protein sequence: CASSANEKLFF.

This chain links TRBV11-3 with TRBJ1-2; 8 positions agree with TRBD1. The CDR3 has 17 residues. CDR1 and CDR2 from the germline V gene are SGHNT and YENEEA. With V trimmed by 2 bases and J by 0 bases, 8 bases remained unmatched. CDR3 residues: CASSLQPTGVTNYGYTF. As DNA, the CDR3 is TGTGCCAGCAGCTTACAACCGACAGGGGTCACTAACTATGGCTACACCTTC. The whole variable domain, remainder taken from reference TRBV11-3 and TRBJ1-2, is EAGVVQSPRYKIIEKKQPVAFWCNPISGHNTLYWYLQNLGQGPELLIRYENEEAVDDSQLPKDRFSAERLKGVDSTLKIQPAELGDSAVYLCASSLQPTGVTNYGYTFGSGTRLTVV.

The chain links TRBV19 to TRBJ2-2; D remains unclear. Germline V gene lookup returns CDR1 LNHDA and CDR2 SQIVND (reference sequence). Trimming cost V 4 bases and J 5 bases, with 5 bases left between them. The CDR3 is 12 residues long. CDR3 bases: TGTGCCAGTAGTACAAAGACCGGGGAGCTGTTTTTT. It specifies CASSTKTGELFF.

The chain recombines TRBV29-1 with TRBJ2-7; maybe TRBD1 (6 bases). Trimming shortened V by 5 bases and J by 6 bases, and 14 bases separated the two germline ends. In germline, CDR1 is SQVTM, CDR2 ANQGSEA. The CDR3 runs to 12 residues. CDR3 sequence (DNA): TGCAGCGTTAGGCAGGACAGCCCCGAGCAGTACTTC. Protein sequence: CSVRQDSPEQYF.

This chain uses TRBV18 with TRBJ2-3; 7 bases are a match to TRBD1. V dropped 3 bases and J dropped 2; count of bases not matched to a gene: 2. The germline CDR1 and CDR2 sequences are KGHSH and LQKENI. This CDR3 is 14 amino acids long. CDR3 amino acids: CASSPTGITDTQYF. As DNA, the CDR3 is TGTGCCAGCTCACCGACAGGGATCACAGATACGCAGTATTTT.

The chain has TRBV27 and TRBJ2-7; D gene uncertain. Trimming took off 1 base at V and 1 base at J, with 8 bases between the two ends. The CDR3 runs to 14 residues. Germline-derived CDR1 and CDR2 are MNHEY and SMNVEV (reference sequence). The CDR3 nucleotides are TGTGCCAGCAGTTTATTGGTGGTGTCCTACGAGCAGTACTTC. Its protein is CASSLLVVSYEQYF.

This chain uses TRBV4-1 with TRBJ1-2, with D perhaps TRBD1 (6 bases). Trimming shortened V by 5 bases and J by 5 bases, and 21 bases separated the two germline ends. Looked up from germline, CDR1 is MGHRA and CDR2 is YSYEKL. The CDR3 contains 16 residues. In DNA, the CDR3 is TGCGCCAGCAGCAATACCCTCCCTATAACAGGGTATGGCTACACCTTC. Encoded protein: CASSNTLPITGYGYTF.

This clone was observed a few times. Compared with germline, one end of the junction differs, possibly owing to a read error. The chain employs TRBV7-9 and TRBJ2-5; 8 bases match TRBD2. Per the germline V gene, CDR1 is SEHNR and CDR2 is FQNEAQ (reference sequence). CDR3 length: 15 residues. The DNA for the CDR3 is TGTGCCAGCAGCTTTTTAGCGGCGGGAGGTCCCCCGCCTGACTTC. The encoded protein is CASSFLAAGGPPPDF. The full variable domain, completed using reference TRBV7-9 and TRBJ2-5, is DTGVSQNPRHKITKRGQNVTFRCDPISEHNRLYWYRQTLGQGPEFLTYFQNEAQLEKSRLLSDRFSAERPKGSFSTLEIQRTEQGDSAMYLCASSFLAAGGPPPDFGPGTRLLVL.

This clone was seen a handful of times. Possible read error: a much larger clone is one base away. V and J are TRBV7-8 and TRBJ2-2; no reliable D call. CDR1 and CDR2 (germline): SGHVS, FQNEAQ. Trimming pared 4 bases from V and 3 bases from J, leaving 0 bases between. The CDR3 consists of 11 residues. In nucleotides, the CDR3 is TGTGCCAGCAGCTACACCGGGGAGCTGTTTTTT. Its translation is CASSYTGELFF.

This clone was detected a few times. The chain joins TRBV10-3 to TRBJ2-1, with 10 bases lining up with TRBD2. Germline V gives CDR1 ENHRY, CDR2 SYGVKD. V dropped 10 bases and J dropped 5; count of bases not matched to a gene: 8. The CDR3 has 14 residues. Here the CDR3 reads CASGNSGGNNEQFF. The CDR3, as DNA: TGTGCCAGCGGTAATAGCGGGGGGAACAATGAGCAGTTCTTC.

The CDR3 nucleotides read TGTGCCAGCTCACCATCGGGCAGGGGTTTCGTGGGCTACACCTTC. Translated, it gives CASSPSGRGFVGYTF. The chain carries TRBV18 and TRBJ1-2; tentatively, D is TRBD1 (6 bases). V lost 2 bases, J lost 8 bases, and 18 bases lay in between. The CDR3 consists of 15 residues. The germline CDR1 and CDR2 sequences are KGHSH and LQKENI.

Here the CDR3 reads CASSTGHSNTEAFF. CDR3 DNA: TGTGCCAGCAGTACGGGACACTCCAACACTGAAGCTTTCTTT. V is TRBV6-5 and J is TRBJ1-1, with a tentative D call TRBD1 (6 bases). Germline V gene sequence: CDR1 MNHEY, CDR2 SVGAGI. The CDR3 loop spans 14 amino acids. Trimming took off 5 bases at V and 2 bases at J, with 12 bases between the two ends.

This clone was found a few times. The gene calls are TRBV7-2 and TRBJ1-2, with no clear D. Trimming took off 5 bases at V and 4 bases at J, with 8 bases between the two ends. CDR3 length: 12 amino acids. Germline loops: CDR1 SGHTA, CDR2 FQGNSA. The CDR3 bases are TGTGCCAGCAGCCCCTACAGCTATGGCTACACCTTC. This codes for CASSPYSYGYTF.

This clone was detected a few times. This chain's CDR3 is CASRRDKQNYGYTF. CDR3 DNA sequence: TGTGCCAGCAGAAGGGACAAGCAAAACTATGGCTACACCTTC. This chain joins TRBV2 and TRBJ1-2, with TRBD1 as a possible D gene (6 bases). V lost 6 bases to trimming and J lost 2 bases, with 13 bases between them. Germline V gene data show CDR1 as SNHLY and CDR2 as FYNNEI. The CDR3 runs 14 residues. Using reference TRBV2 and TRBJ1-2 for the parts outside the CDR3, the full variable domain is EPEVTQTPSHQVTQMGQEVILRCVPISNHLYFYWYRQILGQKVEFLVSFYNNEISEKSEIFDDQFSVERPDGSNFTLKIRSTKLEDSAMYFCASRRDKQNYGYTFGSGTRLTVV.

The chain has TRBV5-1 and TRBJ1-1, with D perhaps TRBD1 (5 bases). The germline V gene has CDR1 SGHRS and CDR2 YFSETQ. The CDR3 sequence is 16 residues long. Trimming stripped 0 bases from V and 0 bases from J, with 12 bases between. CDR3 DNA: TGCGCCAGCAGCTTGGTTGCAGGGACGATGAACACTGAAGCTTTCTTT. Amino acid sequence: CASSLVAGTMNTEAFF.